These 10 T cell receptor beta chains were sequenced from one sample in a study of blood T cells in healthy people across ages. Combining a sample-barcoded 5' primer with a J-beta primer mix, a second PCR ran for 7 to 11 cycles. MiXCR, applied by TCRdb to the 5' RACE reads, yields one record per CDR3 protein. The sample contains 500,000 to 650,000 distinct CDR3 sequences, roughly a quarter of which appear only once. These records were also assigned to another study, of T cells of mothers and their children.

Sequenced sample: blood. The receptors stem from a boy aged 2-9 years in good health.

This sequence joins TRBV12-3 or TRBV12-4 and TRBJ2-7; D is possibly TRBD1 or TRBD2 (5 bases each). Trimming cost V 5 bases and J 2 bases, with 19 bases left between them. CDR3 length equals 16 residues. CDR3: CASSLLQWDPTYEQYF. For the CDR3, the DNA is TGTGCCAGCAGTCTCCTTCAGTGGGACCCCACCTACGAGCAGTACTTC.

This chain's CDR3 is CASSQAPNEQFF. CDR3 DNA: TGTGCCAGCAGCCAAGCTCCAAATGAGCAGTTCTTC. The genes are TRBV4-2 and TRBJ2-1; D uncertain. Germline lookup yields CDR1 LGHNA and CDR2 YNFKEQ. Trimming pared 1 base from V and 7 bases from J, leaving 5 bases between. CDR3 length: 12 residues.

This clonotype occurred a few times. The chain carries TRBV6-6 and TRBJ2-5, with TRBD1 matching over 9 bases. V shed 6 bases and J 4 bases; nucleotides not matched to a gene: 6. Germline lookup yields CDR1 MNHNY and CDR2 SVGAGI (reference sequence). This CDR3 spans 14 amino acids. As DNA, the CDR3 is TGTGCCAGCAGCGCGACAGGGGGAGGAGAGACCCAGTACTTC. Its protein product is CASSATGGGETQYF.

The chain combines TRBV16 with TRBJ1-1, with a weak D call TRBD1 (5 bases). Deletions cut 3 bases from V and 1 base from J, with 12 bases between. Germline V CDR1 and CDR2: KGHSY, FQNENV. The length of the CDR3 is 15 residues. The CDR3, as DNA: TGTGCCAGCAGCCATGCCTGGGGGACGAACACTGAAGCTTTCTTT. Translation gives CASSHAWGTNTEAFF.

The V and J genes are TRBV7-7 and TRBJ2-5, with 7 bases matching TRBD1. This CDR3 region has 13 residues. In germline, CDR1 is SSHAT, CDR2 FNYEAQ (reference sequence). Losses at the gene ends were 5 bases for V and 5 bases for J; bases not matched to a gene: 5. CDR3 sequence: CASSQQGWETQYF. CDR3 sequence (DNA): TGTGCCAGCAGCCAACAGGGGTGGGAGACCCAGTACTTC.

The chain combines TRBV6-6 with TRBJ2-1; 8 nucleotides line up with TRBD2. Germline CDR1 reads MNHNY; CDR2 reads SVGAGI (reference sequence). J gave up 1 base and V 2 bases, and 1 base lay outside the gene matches. This CDR3 is built from 15 residues. CDR3 in amino acids: CASSYASGSYNEQFF. In DNA form, the CDR3 reads TGTGCCAGCAGTTACGCTAGCGGGTCCTACAATGAGCAGTTCTTC.

The V call is TRBV6-2 or TRBV6-3, the J call TRBJ2-7; D unresolved. Germline values: CDR1 MNHEY, CDR2 SVGEGT. Trimming pared 8 bases from V and 2 bases from J, leaving 13 bases between. The CDR3 is 13 amino acids. The CDR3: CASGDPTPYEQYF. In nucleotides, the CDR3 is TGTGCCAGCGGGGATCCAACTCCCTACGAGCAGTACTTC.

In this sample, this clonotype turned up a few times. The chain couples TRBV7-2 to TRBJ1-4; possibly TRBD1 for D (5 bases). V was shortened by 5 bases and J by 6 bases, with 19 bases between the two germline ends. The germline CDR1 and CDR2 sequences are SGHTA and FQGNSA. This CDR3 is 16 amino acids long. CDR3: CASSPIVWGGDEKLFF. In DNA form, the CDR3 reads TGTGCCAGCAGCCCTATTGTGTGGGGGGGAGATGAAAAACTGTTTTTT. Combining the CDR3 with reference TRBV7-2 and TRBJ1-4 gives the whole variable domain GAGVSQSPSNKVTEKGKDVELRCDPISGHTALYWYRQSLGQGLEFLIYFQGNSAPDKSGLPSDRFSAERTGGSVSTLTIQRTQQEDSAVYLCASSPIVWGGDEKLFFGSGTQLSVL.

This clonotype has just a few counts. This chain connects TRBV20-1 to TRBJ2-1, with TRBD2 matching over 8 bases. Germline values: CDR1 DFQATT, CDR2 SNEGSKA (reference sequence). The V segment lost 5 bases and the J segment 5 bases; nucleotides outside the gene matches: 29. This CDR3 has 21 residues. The CDR3, as DNA: TGCAGTGCTTTAAATCCCGAATTTTACGGGAGGGCTCATCGCCTAGACAATGAGCAGTTCTTC. Translated: CSALNPEFYGRAHRLDNEQFF.

This chain links TRBV2 with TRBJ1-4, with a possible D match to TRBD1 (5 bases). Germline-derived CDR1 and CDR2 are SNHLY and FYNNEI. Deletions cut 4 bases from V and 7 bases from J, with 13 bases between. This CDR3 has 14 residues. The CDR3 bases are TGTGCCAGCAGTGTGGAGGGGCTGAGTGAAAAACTGTTTTTT. Translation gives CASSVEGLSEKLFF.